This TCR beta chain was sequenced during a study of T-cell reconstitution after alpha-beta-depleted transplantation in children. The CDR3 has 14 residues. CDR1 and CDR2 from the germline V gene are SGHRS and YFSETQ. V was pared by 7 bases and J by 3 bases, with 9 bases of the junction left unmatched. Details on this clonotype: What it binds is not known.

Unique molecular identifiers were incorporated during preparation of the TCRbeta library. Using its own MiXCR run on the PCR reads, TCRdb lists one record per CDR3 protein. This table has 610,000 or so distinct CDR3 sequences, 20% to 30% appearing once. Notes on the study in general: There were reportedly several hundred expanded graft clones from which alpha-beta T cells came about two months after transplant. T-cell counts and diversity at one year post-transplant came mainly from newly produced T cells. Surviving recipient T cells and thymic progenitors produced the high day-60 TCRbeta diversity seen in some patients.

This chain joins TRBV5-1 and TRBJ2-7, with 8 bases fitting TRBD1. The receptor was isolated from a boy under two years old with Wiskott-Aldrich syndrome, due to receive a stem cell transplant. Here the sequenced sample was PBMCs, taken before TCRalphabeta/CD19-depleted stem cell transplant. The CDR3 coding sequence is TGCGCCAGCGGAACCGGGACAGGCCTCTACGAGCAGTACTTC. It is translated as CASGTGTGLYEQYF.